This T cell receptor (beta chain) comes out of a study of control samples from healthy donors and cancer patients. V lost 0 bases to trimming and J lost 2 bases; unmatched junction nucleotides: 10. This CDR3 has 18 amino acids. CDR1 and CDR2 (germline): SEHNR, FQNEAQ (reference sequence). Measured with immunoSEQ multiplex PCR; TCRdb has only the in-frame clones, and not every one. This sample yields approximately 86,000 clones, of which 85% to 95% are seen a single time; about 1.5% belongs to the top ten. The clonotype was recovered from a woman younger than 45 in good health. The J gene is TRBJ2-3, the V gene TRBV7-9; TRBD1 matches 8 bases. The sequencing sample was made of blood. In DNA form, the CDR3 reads TGTGCCAGCAGCTTAGCGGCATTTGACAGGGGAGTCACAGATACGCAGTATTTT. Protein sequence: CASSLAAFDRGVTDTQYF.